Following are 21 T cell receptor beta chains from one sample sequenced in a study of beta chain features in type 1 diabetes. cDNA synthesis used the whole RNA isolate, giving expressed TCRB sequences. Only in-frame clones appear in the TCRdb table, and some are missing; sequencing was by immunoSEQ multiplex PCR. The data hold some 270,000 clones, with around an eighth observed a single time. The sequenced material came from naive CD4+ T cells from blood. These receptors were taken from a middle-aged woman in good health.

This clone has a handful of counts. The chain is built from TRBV7-9 and TRBJ1-1; D possibly corresponds to TRBD1 (5 bases). CDR3 length equals 13 residues. V lost 4 bases to trimming and J lost 7 bases, with 13 bases between them. Germline V gene sequence: CDR1 SEHNR, CDR2 FQNEAQ (reference sequence). The CDR3 sequence is CASSSDTRDEAFF. Here the CDR3 DNA reads TGTGCCAGCAGCTCCGACACCAGGGATGAAGCTTTCTTT.

The rearrangement uses TRBV6-5 and TRBJ2-1; 9 bases align to TRBD1. The ends lost 5 bases at V and 9 bases at J; junction bases unmatched: 8. Germline lookup yields CDR1 MNHEY and CDR2 SVGAGI. This CDR3 has 14 amino acids. The CDR3 bases are TGTGCCAGCAGTGAAACACAGGGGGCGGGTGAGCAGTTCTTC. Protein: CASSETQGAGEQFF.

V is TRBV7-6 and J is TRBJ2-5; 8 bases agree with TRBD2. The J segment lost 2 bases and the V segment lost 0 bases, leaving 2 bases of the junction unmatched. This CDR3 has 15 amino acids. Germline CDR1 is SGHVS and CDR2 is FNYEAQ. In DNA, the CDR3 is TGTGCCAGCAGCTTAGCGCCGGGGGGGCAAGAGACCCAGTACTTC. The encoded protein is CASSLAPGGQETQYF.

This chain joins TRBV7-9 and TRBJ2-7; 10 bases match TRBD2. The V segment lost 5 bases and the J segment 1 base; nucleotides outside the gene matches: 5. This CDR3 is built from 15 residues. Germline CDR1 reads SEHNR; CDR2 reads FQNEAQ (reference sequence). CDR3 in amino acids: CASSTGLAESYEQYF. The CDR3 DNA sequence: TGTGCCAGCAGCACAGGACTAGCGGAATCCTACGAGCAGTACTTC. The whole variable domain, remainder taken from reference TRBV7-9 and TRBJ2-7, is DTGVSQNPRHKITKRGQNVTFRCDPISEHNRLYWYRQTLGQGPEFLTYFQNEAQLEKSRLLSDRFSAERPKGSFSTLEIQRTEQGDSAMYLCASSTGLAESYEQYFGPGTRLTVT.

DNA for the CDR3: TGTGCTAGTGGTTCGCTACTCAAGGACAGGAACTATGGCTACACCTTC. It yields the protein CASGSLLKDRNYGYTF. The chain joins TRBV12-5 to TRBJ1-2, with 7 bases fitting TRBD1. V lost 4 bases to trimming and J lost 2 bases; unmatched junction nucleotides: 10. Per germline, CDR1 LGHNT and CDR2 FRNRAP. There are 16 residues in the CDR3.

The rearrangement uses TRBV5-1 and TRBJ2-7; TRBD1 matches at 8 bases. With 4 bases clipped from V and 2 bases from J, the junction kept 8 bases outside the gene matches. Germline-derived CDR1 and CDR2 are SGHRS and YFSETQ. CDR3 length equals 15 residues. The CDR3, as DNA: TGCGCCAGCAGCACGAACAGGGGGTCAACCTACGAGCAGTACTTC. Amino acids: CASSTNRGSTYEQYF.

This clone was seen only a few times. The rearrangement uses TRBV9 and TRBJ2-7; the D gene is possibly TRBD1 (5 bases). This CDR3 contains 14 residues. CDR1 SGDLS and CDR2 YYNGEE come from the germline V gene. Trimming took off 0 bases at V and 2 bases at J, with 9 bases between the two ends. CDR3 DNA: TGTGCCAGCAGCGTAGAACAGGTGGCCTACGAGCAGTACTTC. Translation: CASSVEQVAYEQYF.

The chain links TRBV7-2 to TRBJ2-5, with 9 positions matching TRBD2. Germline CDR1 reads SGHTA; CDR2 reads FQGNSA. V shed 4 bases and J 5 bases; nucleotides not matched to a gene: 14. CDR3 length equals 17 residues. Here the CDR3 reads CASSSVLAGAGGETQYF. The DNA for the CDR3 is TGTGCCAGCAGCTCCGTGTTAGCGGGGGCTGGGGGGGAGACCCAGTACTTC. The full variable domain, rest sourced from reference TRBV7-2 and TRBJ2-5, is GAGVSQSPSNKVTEKGKDVELRCDPISGHTALYWYRQSLGQGLEFLIYFQGNSAPDKSGLPSDRFSAERTGGSVSTLTIQRTQQEDSAVYLCASSSVLAGAGGETQYFGPGTRLLVL.

This clone was counted between two and nine times. The chain carries TRBV7-9 and TRBJ1-2, with 9 bases that match TRBD1. Germline V gives CDR1 SEHNR, CDR2 FQNEAQ (reference sequence). V was clipped by 1 base and J by 4 bases; unmatched bases: 4. This CDR3 has 15 amino acids. The CDR3 coding sequence is TGTGCCAGCAGCTTAGGCCCGACAGGGGGCTATGGCTACACCTTC. It codes for CASSLGPTGGYGYTF. Looking up the rest from reference TRBV7-9 and TRBJ1-2 gives the full variable domain: DTGVSQNPRHKITKRGQNVTFRCDPISEHNRLYWYRQTLGQGPEFLTYFQNEAQLEKSRLLSDRFSAERPKGSFSTLEIQRTEQGDSAMYLCASSLGPTGGYGYTFGSGTRLTVV.

This chain links TRBV7-6 with TRBJ2-7, with 7 bases aligning to TRBD1. J lost 6 bases, V lost 5 bases, and 10 bases had no gene match. Germline V CDR1 and CDR2: SGHVS, FNYEAQ. The CDR3 is made up of 14 amino acids. The CDR3 is CASSLTSDRAEQYF. The CDR3 DNA follows: TGTGCCAGCAGCCTAACGTCCGACAGGGCCGAGCAGTACTTC.

This clone has just a few counts. The CDR3 here is CASSPSHRAANTIYF. CDR3 nucleotide sequence: TGTGCCAGCTCACCATCGCACAGGGCGGCAAACACCATATATTTT. V gene TRBV18 combines with J gene TRBJ1-3, with D possibly TRBD1 on 6 matching bases. V lost 2 bases and J lost 6, with 14 bases in between. This CDR3 spans 15 amino acids. Germline CDR1 KGHSH, CDR2 LQKENI.

This chain joins TRBV4-3 and TRBJ2-5, with D perhaps matching TRBD2 (5 bases). CDR1 is LGHNA, CDR2 YSLEER, per germline. Trimming pared 3 bases from V and 11 bases from J, leaving 19 bases between. The CDR3 runs 14 residues. Here the CDR3 reads CASSQRTRSPEQYF. For the CDR3, the DNA is TGCGCCAGCAGCCAGAGGACTCGAAGCCCGGAACAGTACTTC.

The gene calls are TRBV7-9 and TRBJ1-6; no reliable D call. CDR3 length: 12 residues. V lost 1 base and J lost 8, with 3 bases in between. Looked up from germline, CDR1 is SEHNR and CDR2 is FQNEAQ (reference sequence). CDR3 sequence reads: CASSLDYSPLHF. The CDR3 region has the DNA TGTGCCAGCAGCTTAGACTATTCACCCCTCCACTTT.

The chain employs TRBV2 and TRBJ1-1; no clear D. The V end was cut by 7 bases, the J end by 11 bases, with 17 bases between. The CDR3 is made up of 12 amino acids. Germline assignment: CDR1 SNHLY and CDR2 FYNNEI. CDR3 amino acids: CASTPGISVAFF. The CDR3 nucleotides read TGTGCCAGCACCCCGGGAATATCTGTGGCTTTCTTT. The full variable domain, completed using reference TRBV2 and TRBJ1-1, is EPEVTQTPSHQVTQMGQEVILRCVPISNHLYFYWYRQILGQKVEFLVSFYNNEISEKSEIFDDQFSVERPDGSNFTLKIRSTKLEDSAMYFCASTPGISVAFFGQGTRLTVV.

This clone showed up just a few times. The chain is built from TRBV29-1 and TRBJ2-1, with 16 bases aligning to TRBD2. With 6 bases clipped from V and 8 bases from J, the junction kept 4 bases outside the gene matches. CDR1 and CDR2 from the germline V gene are SQVTM and ANQGSEA. This CDR3 has 14 amino acids. For the CDR3, the DNA is TGCAGCGTCTCGGGACTAGCGGGGGGGGATGAGCAGTTCTTC. Translated: CSVSGLAGGDEQFF.

This chain uses TRBV11-2 with TRBJ1-5; 7 bases are a match to TRBD1. Trimming removed 5 bases from V and 3 bases from J; junction bases left unmatched: 4. This CDR3 spans 14 amino acids. Looked up from germline, CDR1 is SGHAT and CDR2 is FQNNGV. CDR3 in amino acids: CASSPGTVNQPQHF. The CDR3 DNA sequence: TGTGCCAGCAGCCCCGGGACAGTCAATCAGCCCCAGCATTTT.

The rearrangement links TRBV6-6 to TRBJ2-5; D unresolved. Trimming shortened V by 2 bases and J by 2 bases, and 9 bases separated the two germline ends. Germline V gives CDR1 MNHNY, CDR2 SVGAGI (reference sequence). This CDR3 spans 14 amino acids. The CDR3 DNA sequence: TGTGCCAGCAGTTACGTGACTCCTCAAGAGACCCAGTACTTC. It is translated as CASSYVTPQETQYF.

The chain links TRBV9 to TRBJ2-2; the match to TRBD2 covers 9 bases. CDR1 is SGDLS and CDR2 is YYNGEE in the germline V gene. This CDR3 contains 15 residues. J gave up 7 bases and V 4 bases, and 8 bases lay outside the gene matches. The DNA for the CDR3 is TGTGCCAGCAGCACCAGGACTAGCGCGAGCGGGGAGCTGTTTTTT. Translation: CASSTRTSASGELFF.

The rearrangement uses TRBV9 and TRBJ1-1; maybe TRBD1 (6 bases). This CDR3 region has 15 residues. Germline CDR1 is SGDLS and CDR2 is YYNGEE. Trimming stripped 0 bases from V and 1 base from J, with 10 bases between. In DNA, the CDR3 is TGTGCCAGCAGCGTAGACGTGGGACAGAACACTGAAGCTTTCTTT. It encodes CASSVDVGQNTEAFF.

The chain employs TRBV18 and TRBJ2-7, with 13 bases identical to TRBD2. V dropped 2 bases and J dropped 4; count of bases not matched to a gene: 2. Germline-derived CDR1 and CDR2 are KGHSH and LQKENI. This CDR3 has 15 amino acids. This CDR3 is CASSPGTSGVYEQYF. The CDR3 region has the DNA TGTGCCAGCTCACCAGGGACTAGCGGGGTTTACGAGCAGTACTTC.

This chain uses TRBV11-2 with TRBJ1-1; D remains unclear. V dropped 0 bases and J dropped 7 bases, with 9 bases sitting between them. CDR3 length equals 13 residues. Germline V gives CDR1 SGHAT, CDR2 FQNNGV. CDR3 bases: TGTGCCAGCAGCTTAGATCGGTCGGTTGAAGCTTTCTTT. It codes for CASSLDRSVEAFF.